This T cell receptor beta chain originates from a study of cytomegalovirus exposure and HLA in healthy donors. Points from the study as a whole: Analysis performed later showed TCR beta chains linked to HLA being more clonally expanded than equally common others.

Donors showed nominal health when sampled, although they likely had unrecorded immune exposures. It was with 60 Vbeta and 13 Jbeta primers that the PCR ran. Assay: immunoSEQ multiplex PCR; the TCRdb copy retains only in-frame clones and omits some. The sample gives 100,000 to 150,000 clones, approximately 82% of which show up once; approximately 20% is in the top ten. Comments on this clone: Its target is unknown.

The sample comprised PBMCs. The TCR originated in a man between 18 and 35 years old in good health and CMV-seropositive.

The CDR3 region is CASSTPGQGRDTEAFF. Here the CDR3 DNA reads TGTGCCAGCAGCACCCCGGGACAGGGAAGGGACACTGAAGCTTTCTTT. This chain connects TRBV7-9 to TRBJ1-1, with 9 bases that match TRBD1. Losses at the gene ends were 5 bases for V and 3 bases for J; bases not matched to a gene: 10. Germline V gives CDR1 SEHNR, CDR2 FQNEAQ (reference sequence). The CDR3 runs 16 residues. Combining the CDR3 with reference TRBV7-9 and TRBJ1-1 gives the whole variable domain DTGVSQNPRHKITKRGQNVTFRCDPISEHNRLYWYRQTLGQGPEFLTYFQNEAQLEKSRLLSDRFSAERPKGSFSTLEIQRTEQGDSAMYLCASSTPGQGRDTEAFFGQGTRLTVV.